The rows below give T cell receptor beta chains drawn from one sample of a study of cytomegalovirus exposure and HLA in healthy donors. TCRdb keeps only in-frame clones here, not all; method: immunoSEQ multiplex PCR. The sample shows approximately 100,000 clones, approximately 85% of them seen only once. Sequencing was done on a sample of PBMCs. The source is a man aged 25-45 years in good health and CMV-seronegative. Both conserved end residues are part of each CDR3. A D gene is named only where the DNA matches it firmly. Expanded clones get a size class; other rows say once, few or many, or leave the size out.

J gene: TRBJ2-7
clone size: .
D gene: TRBD1
V gene: TRBV5-1
CDR3 DNA: TGCGCCAGCGGTACAGGGGGCTCTTTACGGCAGTACTTC
CDR3 protein: CASGTGGSLRQYF

J gene: TRBJ2-3
clone size: .
D gene: TRBD2
V gene: TRBV11-2
CDR3 DNA: TGTGCCAGCAGCTTAGGTGGGACTAGAGTCATCACTCGCACAGATACGCAGTATTTT
CDR3 protein: CASSLGGTRVITRTDTQYF

J gene: TRBJ2-1
clone size: .
D gene: .
V gene: TRBV30
CDR3 DNA: TGTGCCTGGAGCCGAACGTCGAGCTCCTACAATGAGCAGTTCTTC
CDR3 protein: CAWSRTSSSYNEQFF

J gene: TRBJ1-1
clone size: .
D gene: .
V gene: TRBV6-5
CDR3 DNA: TGTGCCAGCAGCTACTCTACAGGGACTGAAGCTTTCTTT
CDR3 protein: CASSYSTGTEAFF

J gene: TRBJ2-7
clone size: .
D gene: TRBD2
V gene: TRBV18
CDR3 DNA: TGTGCCAGCTCTCGCCGACTAGCGGGGTCCTACGAGCAGTACTTC
CDR3 protein: CASSRRLAGSYEQYF

J gene: TRBJ1-3
clone size: .
D gene: .
V gene: TRBV5-6
CDR3 DNA: TGTGCCAGCAGCCGCCGACAGTTTTACTCTGGAAACACCATATATTTT
CDR3 protein: CASSRRQFYSGNTIYF

J gene: TRBJ1-5
clone size: few
D gene: .
V gene: TRBV29-1
CDR3 DNA: TGCAGCGTGGGGGCGGACCCAGGTCAGCCCCAGCATTTT
CDR3 protein: CSVGADPGQPQHF

J gene: TRBJ2-1
clone size: .
D gene: .
V gene: TRBV7-3
CDR3 DNA: TGTGCCAGCAGCTTAGGGGGGGCCGGGTCCTACAATGAGCAGTTCTTC
CDR3 protein: CASSLGGAGSYNEQFF

J gene: TRBJ2-7
clone size: .
D gene: .
V gene: TRBV30
CDR3 DNA: TGTGCCTGGAGCCGGTCCTACGAGCAGTACTTC
CDR3 protein: CAWSRSYEQYF

J gene: TRBJ2-7
clone size: .
D gene: TRBD1
V gene: TRBV12-5
CDR3 DNA: TGTGCTAGTGGACCTGGACAGGGGGAGCAGTACTTC
CDR3 protein: CASGPGQGEQYF

J gene: TRBJ1-1
clone size: .
D gene: .
V gene: TRBV5-5
CDR3 DNA: TGTGCCAGCAGCTTGGAAGACACAACACAGAACACTGAAGCTTTCTTT
CDR3 protein: CASSLEDTTQNTEAFF

J gene: TRBJ1-1
clone size: few
D gene: .
V gene: TRBV7-9
CDR3 DNA: TGTTCCAGCAGCTTAGCCCGGGGTGAAGCTTTCTTT
CDR3 protein: CSSSLARGEAFF

J gene: TRBJ2-7
clone size: once
D gene: .
V gene: TRBV11-2
CDR3 DNA: TGTGCCAGCAGCCGCTTCCTGGGAGAGCATCGCGAGCAGTACTTC
CDR3 protein: CASSRFLGEHREQYF

J gene: TRBJ2-1
clone size: .
D gene: .
V gene: TRBV6-5
CDR3 DNA: TGTGCCACCAAAGGTATCCGGGGGTCGATTGAGCAGTTCTTC
CDR3 protein: CATKGIRGSIEQFF

J gene: TRBJ1-1
clone size: .
D gene: .
V gene: TRBV7-6
CDR3 DNA: TGTGCCAGCAGCCCGACACCACTTACCGGTGGTGAAGCTTTCTTT
CDR3 protein: CASSPTPLTGGEAFF

J gene: TRBJ2-7
clone size: .
D gene: TRBD2
V gene: TRBV7-2
CDR3 DNA: TGTGCCAGCAGCTTAGGCCCTAGCGGGGGCTTCTACGAGCAGTACTTC
CDR3 protein: CASSLGPSGGFYEQYF

J gene: TRBJ2-7
clone size: once
D gene: TRBD1
V gene: TRBV6-1
CDR3 DNA: TGTGCCAGCAGTGAAACAGGGGCCTACGAGCAGTACTTC
CDR3 protein: CASSETGAYEQYF

J gene: TRBJ2-5
clone size: .
D gene: .
V gene: TRBV9
CDR3 DNA: TGTGCCAGCAGCGGGGGCAGAGAGACCCAGTACTTC
CDR3 protein: CASSGGRETQYF

J gene: TRBJ2-3
clone size: .
D gene: .
V gene: TRBV5-1
CDR3 DNA: TGCGCCAGCAGCTTGGACGGCGCTAGCGGCACAGATACGCAGTATTTT
CDR3 protein: CASSLDGASGTDTQYF

J gene: TRBJ2-1
clone size: .
D gene: TRBD2
V gene: TRBV2
CDR3 DNA: TGTGCCGGGAGGAGGACTAGCACCTACAATGAGCAGTTCTTC
CDR3 protein: CAGRRTSTYNEQFF

J gene: TRBJ2-6
clone size: .
D gene: .
V gene: TRBV7-9
CDR3 DNA: TGTGCCCGACAGGCCTCAGGGGGGGCCAACGTCCTGACTTTC
CDR3 protein: CARQASGGANVLTF

J gene: TRBJ1-3
clone size: .
D gene: TRBD1
V gene: TRBV5-5
CDR3 DNA: TGTGCCAGCAGCTTGGGACAGGGGAAGGGAAACACCATATATTTT
CDR3 protein: CASSLGQGKGNTIYF

J gene: TRBJ1-3
clone size: .
D gene: .
V gene: TRBV29-1
CDR3 DNA: TGCAGCGTTTTAACAGGGACCAAGGGAAACACCATATATTTT
CDR3 protein: CSVLTGTKGNTIYF

J gene: TRBJ1-5
clone size: .
D gene: .
V gene: TRBV7-8
CDR3 DNA: TGTGCCAGCAGCCCACTAGTGTCTCAGCCCCAGCATTTT
CDR3 protein: CASSPLVSQPQHF

J gene: TRBJ2-7
clone size: .
D gene: TRBD1
V gene: TRBV5-6
CDR3 DNA: TGTGCCAGCAGCGTATATACAGGGACAGGGGAAGAGCAGTACTTC
CDR3 protein: CASSVYTGTGEEQYF

J gene: TRBJ2-1
clone size: .
D gene: TRBD2
V gene: TRBV6-4
CDR3 DNA: TGTGCCAGCAGTGAGGTGGCGGGAGGTCTAGATGAGCAGTTCTTC
CDR3 protein: CASSEVAGGLDEQFF

J gene: TRBJ2-1
clone size: .
D gene: TRBD2
V gene: TRBV18
CDR3 DNA: TGTGCCAGCTCACCCCGGGGAGGGTCCTACAATGAGCAGTTCTTC
CDR3 protein: CASSPRGGSYNEQFF

J gene: TRBJ2-7
clone size: .
D gene: TRBD2
V gene: TRBV7-3
CDR3 DNA: TGTGCCAGCAGCTTAGAACTAGCGGGAGCCTACGAGCAGTACTTC
CDR3 protein: CASSLELAGAYEQYF

J gene: TRBJ1-4
clone size: .
D gene: .
V gene: TRBV7-9
CDR3 DNA: TGTGCCATCCTGGGCATTTTAAAGGAAAAACTGTTTTTT
CDR3 protein: CAILGILKEKLFF

J gene: TRBJ2-7
clone size: .
D gene: TRBD1
V gene: TRBV5-6
CDR3 DNA: TGTGCCAGCAGCTTGGCCAAGGGACAGGGGGCTTACGAGCAGTACTTC
CDR3 protein: CASSLAKGQGAYEQYF

J gene: TRBJ2-5
clone size: once
D gene: .
V gene: TRBV2
CDR3 DNA: TGTGCCAGCAGTGAAGGTGTGAGTCTGGAGACCCAGTACTTC
CDR3 protein: CASSEGVSLETQYF

J gene: TRBJ2-7
clone size: .
D gene: .
V gene: TRBV7-2
CDR3 DNA: TGTGCCAGCAGCCGAGGGGGGGTGGATTTGGGCGAGCAGTACTTC
CDR3 protein: CASSRGGVDLGEQYF

J gene: TRBJ2-3
clone size: .
D gene: TRBD2
V gene: TRBV7-9
CDR3 DNA: TGTGCCAGCAGCCGTGGACTAGCGGGTACCGCTGGCACAGATACGCAGTATTTT
CDR3 protein: CASSRGLAGTAGTDTQYF

J gene: TRBJ2-5
clone size: .
D gene: TRBD1
V gene: TRBV5-6
CDR3 DNA: TGTGCCAGCAGCATGGACAGGGGTCAAGAGACCCAGTACTTC
CDR3 protein: CASSMDRGQETQYF

J gene: TRBJ2-2
clone size: .
D gene: TRBD2
V gene: TRBV13
CDR3 DNA: TGTGCCAGCAGCTTATCCCCGGGACTAGCGATAGACGGGGAGCTGTTTTTT
CDR3 protein: CASSLSPGLAIDGELFF

J gene: TRBJ2-3
clone size: .
D gene: .
V gene: TRBV6-4
CDR3 DNA: TGTGCCAGCAGTGACTACGCGGGGTCGACAGATACGCAGTATTTT
CDR3 protein: CASSDYAGSTDTQYF

J gene: TRBJ1-6
clone size: .
D gene: TRBD1
V gene: TRBV2
CDR3 DNA: TGTGCCAGCGAGGGACAGGGTTATTCACCCCTCCACTTT
CDR3 protein: CASEGQGYSPLHF

J gene: TRBJ1-2
clone size: .
D gene: .
V gene: TRBV25-1
CDR3 DNA: TGTGCCAGCAGTGCTCTACAGGGACGCGGCTACACCTTC
CDR3 protein: CASSALQGRGYTF

J gene: TRBJ2-7
clone size: once
D gene: TRBD2
V gene: TRBV19
CDR3 DNA: TGTGCCAGCCGGGTAGCGGGAGGTTCCGGCGAGCAGTACTTC
CDR3 protein: CASRVAGGSGEQYF

J gene: TRBJ2-5
clone size: .
D gene: .
V gene: TRBV28
CDR3 DNA: TGTGCCAGCACCGACAACCCTGCGCAGGATAGAAAAGAGACCCAGTACTTC
CDR3 protein: CASTDNPAQDRKETQYF

J gene: TRBJ2-5
clone size: .
D gene: .
V gene: TRBV19
CDR3 DNA: TGTGCCAGTAGGGAGTGGGGAGGGGGAGAGACCCAGTACTTC
CDR3 protein: CASREWGGGETQYF

J gene: TRBJ2-7
clone size: .
D gene: .
V gene: TRBV7-2
CDR3 DNA: TGTGCCAGCAGCCCGCGGGGAGGGGGCTACGAGCAGTACTTC
CDR3 protein: CASSPRGGGYEQYF

J gene: TRBJ2-3
clone size: .
D gene: TRBD1
V gene: TRBV7-9
CDR3 DNA: TGTGCCAGCAGAACTTCCGGGACAGGCAACACAGATACGCAGTATTTT
CDR3 protein: CASRTSGTGNTDTQYF

J gene: TRBJ2-5
clone size: .
D gene: TRBD2
V gene: TRBV2
CDR3 DNA: TGTGCCAGCCGCACTAGCGGGGGGGCTTCGGAGACCCAGTACTTC
CDR3 protein: CASRTSGGASETQYF

J gene: TRBJ2-1
clone size: .
D gene: TRBD2
V gene: TRBV19
CDR3 DNA: TGTGCCAGTAGTCGACTAGCGGGGGGAGTCAATGAGCAGTTCTTC
CDR3 protein: CASSRLAGGVNEQFF

J gene: TRBJ2-3
clone size: few
D gene: TRBD2
V gene: TRBV7-2
CDR3 DNA: TGTGCCAGCAGGGGTAGCGGGGAGGCCCGGTATTTT
CDR3 protein: CASRGSGEARYF

J gene: TRBJ2-5
clone size: .
D gene: TRBD1
V gene: TRBV29-1
CDR3 DNA: TGCAGCTTAATACAGGGGATCCAAGAGACCCAGTACTTC
CDR3 protein: CSLIQGIQETQYF